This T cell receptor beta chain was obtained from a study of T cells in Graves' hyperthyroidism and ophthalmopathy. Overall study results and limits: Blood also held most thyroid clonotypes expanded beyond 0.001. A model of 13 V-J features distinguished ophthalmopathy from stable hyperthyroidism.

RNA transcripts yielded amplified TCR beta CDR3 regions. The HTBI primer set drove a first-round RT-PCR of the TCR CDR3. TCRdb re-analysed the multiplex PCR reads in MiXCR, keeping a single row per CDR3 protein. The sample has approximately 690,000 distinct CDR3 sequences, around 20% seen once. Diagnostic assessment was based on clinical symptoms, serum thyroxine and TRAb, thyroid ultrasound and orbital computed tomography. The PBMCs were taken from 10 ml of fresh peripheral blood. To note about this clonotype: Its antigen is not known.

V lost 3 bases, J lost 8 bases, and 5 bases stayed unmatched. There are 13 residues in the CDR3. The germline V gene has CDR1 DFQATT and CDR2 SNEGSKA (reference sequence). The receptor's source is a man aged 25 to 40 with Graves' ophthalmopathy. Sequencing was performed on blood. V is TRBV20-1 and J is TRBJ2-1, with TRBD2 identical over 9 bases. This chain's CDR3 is CSASSGSGDEQFF. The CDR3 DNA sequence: TGCAGTGCTAGTAGCGGGAGCGGCGATGAGCAGTTCTTC.